This T cell receptor (beta chain) was identified in a study of cytomegalovirus exposure and HLA in healthy donors. Study as a whole: Some 80 million unique TCRs from HLA-typed donors were held in an early data release.

Germline V gene data show CDR1 as SGHRS and CDR2 as YFSETQ. The CDR3 loop spans 16 amino acids. V dropped 0 bases and J dropped 6; count of bases not matched to a gene: 8. The PCR was carried out with 60 Vbeta primers and 13 Jbeta primers. Measured with immunoSEQ multiplex PCR; TCRdb has only the in-frame clones, and not every one. The sample contains some 80,000 clones, around 81% of which appear only once. Regarding the study as a whole: Investigators reported 164 TCR beta chains as tied to cytomegalovirus. Reported findings show TCR beta sequences accurately forecast HLA-A and HLA-B alleles in most subjects.

With regard to this clone: Its antigen is not identified.

This sequence joins TRBV5-1 and TRBJ2-1; TRBD1 aligns across 8 bases. The TCR comes from a middle-aged man in good health and CMV-seronegative. Sequenced: PBMCs. CDR3 bases: TGCGCCAGCAGCTTGGCGGTCAGGGGGCAATCCAATGAGCAGTTCTTC. As protein: CASSLAVRGQSNEQFF.